A single TCR beta chain is shown here with its context. As yet, its antigen is unknown. The sample belongs to a study of blood T cells in healthy people across ages. Looking at the study overall: For every two T cells, template switching captured about one barcoded beta molecule.

The authors ran a second PCR of roughly 6 to 12 cycles using a sample-barcoded 5' primer and a J-beta primer mix. TCRdb redid the calling of the 5' RACE reads with MiXCR, one entry per CDR3 protein. The sample has some 370,000 distinct CDR3 sequences, approximately 51% seen once. Findings and caveats of the study: Diversity was higher, and naive CD4+ cells more numerous, in long-lived donors than in aged donors.

The CDR3 loop spans 15 amino acids. CDR1 SGDLS and CDR2 YYNGEE come from the germline V gene. V lost 2 bases and J lost 7; bases outside the gene matches: 9. The sample consisted of blood. The V and J genes are TRBV9 and TRBJ2-1; 7 nucleotides align to TRBD2. This TCR was recovered from a man between 60 and 75 years old in good health. The CDR3 is CASSVLGTIDNEQFF. The CDR3 DNA reads as TGTGCCAGCAGCGTTCTGGGGACTATAGATAATGAGCAGTTCTTC.